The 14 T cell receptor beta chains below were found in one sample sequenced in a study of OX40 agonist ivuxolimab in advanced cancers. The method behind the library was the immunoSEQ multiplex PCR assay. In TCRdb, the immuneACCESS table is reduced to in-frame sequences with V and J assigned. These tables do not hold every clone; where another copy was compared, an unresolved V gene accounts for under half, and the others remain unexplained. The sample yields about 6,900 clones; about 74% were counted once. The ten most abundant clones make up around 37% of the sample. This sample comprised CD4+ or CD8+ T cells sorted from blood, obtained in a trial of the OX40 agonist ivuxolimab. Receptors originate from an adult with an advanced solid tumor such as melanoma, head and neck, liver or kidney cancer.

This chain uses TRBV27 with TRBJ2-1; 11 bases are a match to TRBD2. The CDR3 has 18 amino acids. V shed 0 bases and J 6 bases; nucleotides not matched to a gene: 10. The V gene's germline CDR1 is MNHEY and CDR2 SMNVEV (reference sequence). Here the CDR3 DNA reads TGTGCCAGCAGTTTATCGATCCTACTAGCGGGAGCTCGCAATGAGCAGTTCTTC. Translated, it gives CASSLSILLAGARNEQFF.

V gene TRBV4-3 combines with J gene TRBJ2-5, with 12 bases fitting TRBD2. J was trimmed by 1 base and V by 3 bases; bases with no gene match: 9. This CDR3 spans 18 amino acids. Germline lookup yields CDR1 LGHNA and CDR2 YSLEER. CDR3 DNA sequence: TGCGCCAGCAGCCAGGCCCCGGGACTAGCGGGCGTCCAAGAGACCCAGTACTTC. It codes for CASSQAPGLAGVQETQYF.

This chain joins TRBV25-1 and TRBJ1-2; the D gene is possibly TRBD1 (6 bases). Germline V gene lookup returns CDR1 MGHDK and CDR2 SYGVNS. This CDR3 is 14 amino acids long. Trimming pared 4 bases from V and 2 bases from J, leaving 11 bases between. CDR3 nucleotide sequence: TGTGCCAGCAGTGCATGGACAGAAAACTATGGCTACACCTTC. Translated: CASSAWTENYGYTF.

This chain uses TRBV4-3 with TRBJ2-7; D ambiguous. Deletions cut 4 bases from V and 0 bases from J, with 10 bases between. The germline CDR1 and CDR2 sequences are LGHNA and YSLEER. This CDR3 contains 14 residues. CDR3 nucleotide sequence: TGCGCCAGCAGCCTATACCGTAGCTCCTACGAGCAGTACTTC. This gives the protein CASSLYRSSYEQYF.

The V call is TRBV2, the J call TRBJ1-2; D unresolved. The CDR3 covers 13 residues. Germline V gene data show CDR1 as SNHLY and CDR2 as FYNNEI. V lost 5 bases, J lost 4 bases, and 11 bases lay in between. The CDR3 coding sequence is TGTGCCAGCAGTCCTTATGGCAGCTATGGCTACACCTTC. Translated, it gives CASSPYGSYGYTF.

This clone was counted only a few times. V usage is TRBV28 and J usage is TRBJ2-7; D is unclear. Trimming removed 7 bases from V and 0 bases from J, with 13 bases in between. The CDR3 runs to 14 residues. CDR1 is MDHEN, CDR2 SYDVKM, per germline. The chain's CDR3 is CASTKSGDSYEQYF. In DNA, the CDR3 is TGTGCCAGCACCAAAAGTGGGGACTCCTACGAGCAGTACTTC.

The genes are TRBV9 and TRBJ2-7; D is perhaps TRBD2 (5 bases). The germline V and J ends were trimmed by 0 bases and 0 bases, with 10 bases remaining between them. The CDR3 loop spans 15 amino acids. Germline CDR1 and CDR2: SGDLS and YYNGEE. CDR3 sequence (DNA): TGTGCCAGCAGCGTAGGTGTAGGGAGCTCCTACGAGCAGTACTTC. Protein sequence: CASSVGVGSSYEQYF.

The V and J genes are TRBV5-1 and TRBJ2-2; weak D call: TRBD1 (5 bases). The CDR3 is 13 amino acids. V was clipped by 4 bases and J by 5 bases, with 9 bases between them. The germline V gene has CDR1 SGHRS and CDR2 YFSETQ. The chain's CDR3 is CASSPSGTGELFF. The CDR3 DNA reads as TGCGCCAGCAGCCCCTCAGGGACCGGGGAGCTGTTTTTT.

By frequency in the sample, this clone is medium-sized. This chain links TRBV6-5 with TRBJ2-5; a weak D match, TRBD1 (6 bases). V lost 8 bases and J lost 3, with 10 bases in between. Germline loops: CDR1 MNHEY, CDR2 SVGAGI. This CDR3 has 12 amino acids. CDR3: CASRTVEETQYF. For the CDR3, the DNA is TGTGCCAGCCGGACAGTAGAAGAGACCCAGTACTTC.

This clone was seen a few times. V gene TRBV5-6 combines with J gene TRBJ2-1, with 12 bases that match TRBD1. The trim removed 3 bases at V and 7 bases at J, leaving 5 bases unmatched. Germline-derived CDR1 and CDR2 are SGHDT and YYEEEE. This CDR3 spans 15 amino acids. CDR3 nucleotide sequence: TGTGCCAGCAGCTCTCCGGGACAGGGGGCGAATGAGCAGTTCTTC. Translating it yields CASSSPGQGANEQFF.

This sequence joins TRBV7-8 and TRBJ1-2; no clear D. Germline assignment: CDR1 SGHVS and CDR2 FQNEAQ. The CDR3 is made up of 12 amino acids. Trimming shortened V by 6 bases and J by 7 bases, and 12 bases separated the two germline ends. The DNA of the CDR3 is TGTGCCAGCAGAGGAGGCCTCGCTGGCTACACCTTC. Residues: CASRGGLAGYTF. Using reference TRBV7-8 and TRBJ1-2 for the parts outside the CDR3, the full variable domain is GAGVSQSPRYKVAKRGQDVALRCDPISGHVSLFWYQQALGQGPEFLTYFQNEAQLDKSGLPSDRFFAERPEGSVSTLKIQRTQQEDSAVYLCASRGGLAGYTFGSGTRLTVV.

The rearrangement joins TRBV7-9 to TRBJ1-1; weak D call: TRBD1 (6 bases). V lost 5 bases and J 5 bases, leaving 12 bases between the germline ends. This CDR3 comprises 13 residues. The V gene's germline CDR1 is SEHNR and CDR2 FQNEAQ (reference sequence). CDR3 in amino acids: CASSPPGATEAFF. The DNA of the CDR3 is TGTGCCAGCAGCCCCCCGGGGGCGACTGAAGCTTTCTTT.

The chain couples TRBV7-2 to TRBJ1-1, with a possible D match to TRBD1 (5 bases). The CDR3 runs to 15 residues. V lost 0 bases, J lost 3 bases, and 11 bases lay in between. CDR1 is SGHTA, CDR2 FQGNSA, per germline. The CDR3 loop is CASSLALGAYTEAFF. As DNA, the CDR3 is TGTGCCAGCAGCTTAGCGCTCGGGGCTTACACTGAAGCTTTCTTT.

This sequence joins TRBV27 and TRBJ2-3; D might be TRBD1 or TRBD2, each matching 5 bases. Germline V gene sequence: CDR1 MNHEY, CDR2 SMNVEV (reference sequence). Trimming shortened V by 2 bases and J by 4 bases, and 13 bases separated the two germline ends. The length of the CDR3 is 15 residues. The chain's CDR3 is CASSLVGKGPDTQYF. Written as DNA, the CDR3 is TGTGCCAGCAGTTTAGTGGGAAAGGGACCAGATACGCAGTATTTT.